The entry below describes one T cell receptor beta chain. Its matching antigen is unknown. This sample is part of a study of T cell repertoires and Cas9 in healthy adults. On the study more broadly: Multi-effector potency, cytotoxicity and lineage were assessed in SpCas9-reactive CD4 and CD8 T cells.

The table came from immunoSEQ multiplex PCR; TCRdb's copy has only in-frame clones and leaves some out. There are some 20,000 clones in the sample; more than 80% occur only once, and about 1.4% lies in the top ten. Findings and caveats of the study: In vitro, SpCas9-reactive Tregs were reported to curb effector T cell proliferation and function.

The TCR comes from a human donor in good health. The source material was CD4+ effector T cells (CD127+, CD25-, CD137-, CD154-) from PBMCs; culture status not recorded.

This chain's CDR3 is CASTHTSGRLNTGELFF. Here the CDR3 DNA reads TGCGCCAGCACGCATACTAGCGGGAGGCTCAACACCGGGGAGCTGTTTTTT. This chain joins TRBV5-1 and TRBJ2-2; 12 bases are a match to TRBD2. The CDR3 extends over 17 amino acids. Germline values: CDR1 SGHRS, CDR2 YFSETQ. J gave up 2 bases and V 6 bases, and 8 bases lay outside the gene matches.